This T cell receptor beta chain was identified during a study of cytomegalovirus exposure and HLA in healthy donors. Concerning this clone itself: Its antigen remains unidentified.

The PCR used 60 Vbeta and 13 Jbeta primers. TCRdb's copy holds only in-frame clones and misses some; the assay was immunoSEQ multiplex PCR. The top ten clones hold 5.4% of a sample with 63,000 or so clones, around 73% of them seen once. Study-level results: Later examination showed HLA-associated TCR beta chains had greater clonal expansion than equally common others.

The CDR3 is 15 amino acids. Germline V gene data show CDR1 as SGHNT and CDR2 as YENEEA. With 5 bases removed from V and 3 bases from J, the gap between germline ends came to 16 bases. This TCR was sampled from a man aged 50-59 years in good health and CMV-seronegative. V gene TRBV11-3 combines with J gene TRBJ2-5, with TRBD1 as a possible D gene (6 bases). Input material: PBMCs. The CDR3 DNA reads as TGTGCCAGCAGCCCAGGACAGCGCAGGGAAGAGACCCAGTACTTC. Amino acid sequence: CASSPGQRREETQYF.